Sequencing of this T cell receptor (beta chain) was carried out in a study of blood T cell repertoires in COVID-19. Authors' processing steps: Quantification of nucleated cells was approximated via reference gene primer amplification. Clones were read by immunoSEQ multiplex PCR, and TCRdb kept only the in-frame ones, dropping some. V, J and clone size derive from that table, while D and trimming were established from the DNA sequence. The sample consists of 300,000 to 400,000 clones, under 95% of them appearing once. CDR3 length: 14 amino acids. Germline V gene lookup returns CDR1 LGHDT and CDR2 YNNKEL (reference sequence). J was trimmed by 7 bases and V by 4 bases; bases with no gene match: 3.

This TCR derives from a woman between 18 and 29 years old who had recovered from COVID-19. The V gene is TRBV3-1 (or the pseudogene TRBV3-2), the J gene TRBJ2-2; TRBD1 matches at 10 bases. The sample taken for sequencing was peripheral blood. The CDR3 sequence is CASSRGQGSGELFF. In DNA form, the CDR3 reads TGTGCCAGCAGCCGGGGACAGGGGAGCGGGGAGCTGTTTTTT.